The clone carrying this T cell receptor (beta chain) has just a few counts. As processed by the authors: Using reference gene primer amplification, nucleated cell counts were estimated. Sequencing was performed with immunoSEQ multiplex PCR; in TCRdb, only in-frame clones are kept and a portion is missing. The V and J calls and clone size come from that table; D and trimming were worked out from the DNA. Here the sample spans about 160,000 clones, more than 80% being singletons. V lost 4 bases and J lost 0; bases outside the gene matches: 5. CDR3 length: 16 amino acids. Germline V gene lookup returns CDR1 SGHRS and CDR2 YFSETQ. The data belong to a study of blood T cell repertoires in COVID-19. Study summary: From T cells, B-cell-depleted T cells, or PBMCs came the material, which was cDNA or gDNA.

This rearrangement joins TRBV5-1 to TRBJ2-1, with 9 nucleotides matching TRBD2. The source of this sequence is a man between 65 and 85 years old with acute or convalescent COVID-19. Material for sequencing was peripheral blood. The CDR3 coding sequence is TGCGCCAGCAGCGTCCTAGCGGGGAGCTCCTACAATGAGCAGTTCTTC. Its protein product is CASSVLAGSSYNEQFF. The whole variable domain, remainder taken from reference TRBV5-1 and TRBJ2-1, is KAGVTQTPRYLIKTRGQQVTLSCSPISGHRSVSWYQQTPGQGLQFLFEYFSETQRNKGNFPGRFSGRQFSNSRSEMNVSTLELGDSALYLCASSVLAGSSYNEQFFGPGTRLTVL.